The rows below give T cell receptor beta chains drawn from one sample of a study of shared clonotypes between healthy human individuals. Profiled with immunoSEQ multiplex PCR; TCRdb holds only in-frame clones, not every one. The sample lists some 1 million clones, 65% to 80% seen once, with roughly 1.4% in the top ten. The sequenced sample consisted of memory CD4+ T cells sorted from blood. The receptors here all came from a man younger than 35 in good health. The CDR3 runs from the conserved cysteine through the conserved F or W. The D gene is left open where the match is weak. Clone size is given for some rows only: seen once, a few or many times, or a class if the clone is expanded.

d_gene,j_gene,abundance,v_gene,len,CDR3aa,CDR3nt
NA,TRBJ1-1,NA,TRBV18,15,CASSPPGGADTEAFF,TGTGCCAGCTCACCACCCGGGGGGGCGGACACTGAAGCTTTCTTT
NA,TRBJ1-1,NA,TRBV7-2,14,CASSFSTANTEAFF,TGTGCCAGCAGCTTTTCGACGGCGAACACTGAAGCTTTCTTT
NA,TRBJ1-5,NA,TRBV18,13,CASSQGGNQPQHF,TGTGCCAGCTCTCAAGGCGGCAATCAGCCCCAGCATTTT
NA,TRBJ1-5,NA,TRBV30,13,CAWSSQFNQPQHF,TGTGCCTGGAGTTCCCAGTTCAATCAGCCCCAGCATTTT
NA,TRBJ2-5,NA,TRBV19,13,CASNPGPWEAQYF,TGTGCCAGTAATCCAGGGCCCTGGGAGGCCCAGTACTTC
NA,TRBJ1-3,once,TRBV27,22,CASSKPQPISGGTMLSGNTIYF,TGTGCCAGCAGCAAACCACAACCGATTTCTGGGGGGACTATGCTCTCTGGAAACACCATATATTTT
NA,TRBJ2-1,few,TRBV27,15,CASIGYQGTYNEQFF,TGTGCCAGCATCGGCTACCAGGGTACCTACAATGAGCAGTTCTTC
TRBD2,TRBJ2-1,NA,TRBV6-1,15,CASSARSGGAYEQFF,TGTGCCAGCAGTGCGAGGAGCGGGGGGGCATATGAGCAGTTCTTC
NA,TRBJ2-5,NA,TRBV5-1,14,CASSTLGLEETQYF,TGCGCCAGCAGCACGCTAGGGCTTGAAGAGACCCAGTACTTC
TRBD1,TRBJ1-5,NA,TRBV5-4,15,CASSFGTETNQPQHF,TGTGCCAGCAGCTTCGGGACAGAAACTAATCAGCCCCAGCATTTT
NA,TRBJ2-7,NA,TRBV27,14,CASSSNRITYEQYF,TGTGCCAGCAGTTCAAACAGGATCACCTACGAGCAGTACTTC
NA,TRBJ1-6,NA,TRBV19,14,CASSVQGNNSPLHF,TGTGCCAGTAGTGTACAGGGAAATAATTCACCCCTCCACTTT
NA,TRBJ2-1,NA,TRBV5-6,15,CASSLGGVLGNEQFF,TGTGCCAGCAGCTTAGGGGGTGTCTTGGGCAATGAGCAGTTCTTC
NA,TRBJ2-7,NA,TRBV5-8,16,CASSLSGGAPFYEQYF,TGTGCCAGCAGCTTATCAGGGGGGGCCCCGTTCTACGAGCAGTACTTC
NA,TRBJ2-1,NA,TRBV7-6,15,CASSPGLASLGEQFF,TGTGCCAGCAGCCCTGGACTGGCCTCTCTGGGTGAGCAGTTCTTC
TRBD2,TRBJ2-5,NA,TRBV5-1,16,CASSLQPSGSRETQYF,TGCGCCAGCAGCTTACAGCCTAGCGGGAGTAGGGAGACCCAGTACTTC
TRBD1,TRBJ1-1,NA,TRBV7-9,14,CASSFDRAGTEAFF,TGTGCCAGCAGCTTCGACAGGGCGGGCACTGAAGCTTTCTTT
NA,TRBJ1-3,NA,TRBV7-9,15,CASREQIYSGNTIYF,TGTGCCAGCAGGGAACAGATCTACTCTGGAAACACCATATATTTT
NA,TRBJ1-1,NA,TRBV6-6,12,CASSYTTGEAFF,TGTGCCAGCAGTTACACAACAGGGGAAGCTTTCTTT
TRBD2,TRBJ2-1,NA,TRBV27,15,CASSLGLAEVNEQFF,TGTGCCAGCAGTTTAGGGCTAGCGGAGGTCAATGAGCAGTTCTTC
NA,TRBJ2-2,NA,TRBV2,14,CASEAGANTGELFF,TGTGCCAGCGAGGCAGGCGCGAACACCGGGGAGCTGTTTTTT
TRBD1,TRBJ2-5,NA,TRBV5-1,14,CASSPDRVGETQYF,TGCGCCAGCAGCCCGGACAGGGTGGGTGAGACCCAGTACTTC
TRBD1,TRBJ1-2,few,TRBV7-8,16,CASSLGTGKGNHGYTF,TGTGCCAGCAGCCTGGGGACAGGGAAGGGGAACCATGGCTACACCTTC
NA,TRBJ2-3,NA,TRBV19,14,CASRSSGAADTQYF,TGTGCCAGTAGGTCCTCTGGGGCCGCAGATACGCAGTATTTT
TRBD1,TRBJ1-2,NA,TRBV11-2,14,CASSPDWTGLGYTF,TGTGCCAGCAGCCCCGACTGGACAGGGCTAGGCTACACCTTC
NA,TRBJ1-6,NA,TRBV5-8,17,CASSLPRGGRVWTPLHF,TGTGCCAGCAGCTTGCCGAGGGGAGGCAGGGTATGGACACCCCTCCACTTT
NA,TRBJ2-1,NA,TRBV11-2,14,CASSEQGQYNEQFF,TGTGCCAGCAGCGAACAAGGACAATACAATGAGCAGTTCTTC
NA,TRBJ1-6,once,TRBV10-3,18,CAISESLTGLTRNSPLHF,TGTGCCATCAGTGAGTCGCTGACAGGACTTACCCGCAATTCACCCCTCCACTTT
NA,TRBJ1-5,NA,TRBV7-2,14,CASSLAGGNQPQHF,TGTGCCAGCAGCTTAGCAGGGGGAAATCAGCCCCAGCATTTT
TRBD1,TRBJ2-4,NA,TRBV5-1,17,CASSPRQGDQIKNIQYF,TGCGCCAGCAGCCCCCGACAGGGGGACCAAATTAAAAACATTCAGTACTTC
NA,TRBJ2-7,NA,TRBV6-6,14,CASSYGRRSYEQYF,TGTGCCAGCAGTTACGGGAGGCGATCCTACGAGCAGTACTTC
NA,TRBJ1-1,once,TRBV7-9,14,CASSNLQGNTEAFF,TGTGCCAGCAGCAACCTACAGGGGAACACTGAAGCTTTCTTT
NA,TRBJ1-5,NA,TRBV28,14,CASSRMTGNQPQHF,TGTGCCAGCAGTAGGATGACAGGCAATCAGCCCCAGCATTTT
TRBD1,TRBJ2-2,NA,TRBV6-1,14,CASRVDRGPGELFF,TGTGCCAGCAGGGTTGACAGGGGGCCCGGGGAGCTGTTTTTT
NA,TRBJ1-5,NA,TRBV19,14,CASSRTDRGQPQHF,TGTGCCAGTAGTAGGACGGATCGCGGCCAGCCCCAGCATTTT
NA,TRBJ2-1,NA,TRBV29-1,14,CSVVRSNSYNEQFF,TGCAGCGTTGTTAGGTCAAACTCCTACAATGAGCAGTTCTTC
TRBD2,TRBJ2-1,NA,TRBV5-4,13,CASSLVAGGEQFF,TGTGCCAGCAGCTTGGTGGCGGGAGGAGAGCAGTTCTTC
NA,TRBJ1-1,few,TRBV2,13,CASSGQPNTEAFF,TGTGCCAGCAGCGGACAGCCGAACACTGAAGCTTTCTTT
NA,TRBJ2-1,NA,TRBV5-4,14,CASSLDRNLGEQFF,TGTGCCAGCAGCTTGGATAGGAATTTAGGTGAGCAGTTCTTC
TRBD2,TRBJ2-7,NA,TRBV7-9,14,CASSLGGLAYEQYF,TGTGCCAGCAGCTTGGGGGGACTAGCGTACGAGCAGTACTTC
NA,TRBJ2-1,NA,TRBV18,15,CASSPLSGTYNEQFF,TGTGCCAGCTCACCACTTTCAGGGACCTACAATGAGCAGTTCTTC
TRBD1,TRBJ2-3,NA,TRBV2,16,CASRERTGGRGDTQYF,TGTGCCAGCAGAGAAAGGACAGGGGGAAGGGGAGATACGCAGTATTTT
TRBD1,TRBJ2-7,NA,TRBV9,14,CASSPRQGAKEQYF,TGTGCCAGCAGCCCTCGACAGGGGGCAAAAGAGCAGTACTTC
NA,TRBJ1-2,NA,TRBV30,12,CAWSGGVYGYTF,TGTGCCTGGAGCGGAGGCGTCTATGGCTACACCTTC
TRBD2,TRBJ2-3,NA,TRBV5-4,17,CASSLYLLAGRTDTQYF,TGTGCCAGCAGCTTATATCTACTAGCGGGGCGCACAGATACGCAGTATTTT
NA,TRBJ2-1,NA,TRBV6-1,14,CASSTVGSYNEQFF,TGTGCCAGCAGTACAGTTGGCTCCTACAATGAGCAGTTCTTC
NA,TRBJ1-5,NA,TRBV7-9,15,CASSSSGTKNQPQHF,TGTGCCAGCAGCTCCTCCGGGACCAAGAATCAGCCCCAGCATTTT